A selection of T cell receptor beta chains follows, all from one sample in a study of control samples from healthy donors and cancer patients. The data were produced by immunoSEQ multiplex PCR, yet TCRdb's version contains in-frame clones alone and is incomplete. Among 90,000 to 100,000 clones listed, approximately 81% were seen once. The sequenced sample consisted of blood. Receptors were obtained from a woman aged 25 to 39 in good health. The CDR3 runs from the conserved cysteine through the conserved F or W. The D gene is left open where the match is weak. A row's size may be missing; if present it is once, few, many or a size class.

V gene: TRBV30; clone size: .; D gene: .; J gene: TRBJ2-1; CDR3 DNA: TGTGCCTGGAGTGTAGTCCATCCAGAGCAGTTCTTC; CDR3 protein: CAWSVVHPEQFF
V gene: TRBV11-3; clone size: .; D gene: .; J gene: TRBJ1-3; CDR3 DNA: TGTGCCAGCAGCCCAGGGTCTGGAAACACCATATATTTT; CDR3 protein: CASSPGSGNTIYF
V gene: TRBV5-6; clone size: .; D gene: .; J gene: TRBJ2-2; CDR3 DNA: TGTGCCAGCAGCTGGCGCCCGGGCACCGGGGAGCTGTTTTTT; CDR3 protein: CASSWRPGTGELFF
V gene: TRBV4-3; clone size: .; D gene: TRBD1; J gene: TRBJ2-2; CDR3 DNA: TGCGCCAGCAGCCTAAGGCCGGGACAGGGTTACACCGGGGAGCTGTTTTTT; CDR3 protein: CASSLRPGQGYTGELFF
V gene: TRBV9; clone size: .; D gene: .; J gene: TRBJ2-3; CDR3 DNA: TGTGCCAGCAGCTCCCGGTCACAGGAGGCAGATACGCAGTATTTT; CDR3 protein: CASSSRSQEADTQYF
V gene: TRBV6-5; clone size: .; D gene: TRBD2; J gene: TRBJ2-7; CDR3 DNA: TGTGCCAGCAGGTCTAGCGGAACCTACGAGCAGTACTTC; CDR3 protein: CASRSSGTYEQYF
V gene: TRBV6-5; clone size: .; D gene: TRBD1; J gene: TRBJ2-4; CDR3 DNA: TGTGCCAGCAGTCCGGGACAGCCAGTGAACATTCAGTACTTC; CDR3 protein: CASSPGQPVNIQYF
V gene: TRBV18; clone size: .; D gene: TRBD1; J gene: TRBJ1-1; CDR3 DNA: TGTGCCAGTGGGGGACAGGGGCTAACTGAAGCTTTCTTT; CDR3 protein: CASGGQGLTEAFF
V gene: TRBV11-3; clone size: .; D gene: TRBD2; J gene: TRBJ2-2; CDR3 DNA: TGTGCCAGCAGCTTAGTTGCTAGCGGATCCGGGGAGCTGTTTTTT; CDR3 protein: CASSLVASGSGELFF
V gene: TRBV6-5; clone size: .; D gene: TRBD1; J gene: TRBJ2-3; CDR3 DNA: TGTGCCAGCAGAACAGGGGGCGAGGATACGCAGTATTTT; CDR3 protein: CASRTGGEDTQYF
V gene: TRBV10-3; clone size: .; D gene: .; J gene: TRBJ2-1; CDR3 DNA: TGTGCCATCACCTCAGGGGGGGCGCGTTCCTACAATGAGCAGTTCTTC; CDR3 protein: CAITSGGARSYNEQFF
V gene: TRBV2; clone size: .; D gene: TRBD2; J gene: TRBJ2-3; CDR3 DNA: TGTGCCAGCAGTGAAGCGCTAGCGGGGGGCACAGATACGCAGTATTTT; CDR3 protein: CASSEALAGGTDTQYF
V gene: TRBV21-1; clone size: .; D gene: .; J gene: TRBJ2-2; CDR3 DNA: TGTGCCAGCAGCAAAGCCAGGGACGCCGGGGAGCTGTTTTTT; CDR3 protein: CASSKARDAGELFF
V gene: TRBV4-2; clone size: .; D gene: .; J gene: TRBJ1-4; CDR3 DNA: TGTGCCAGCAGCCAAGACTGGGGGGGGGAGGAAAAACTGTTTTTT; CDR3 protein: CASSQDWGGEEKLFF
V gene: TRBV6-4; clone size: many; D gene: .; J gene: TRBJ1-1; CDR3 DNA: TGTGCCAGCAGTGCCACCGTAGGTACTGAAGCTTTCTTT; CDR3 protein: CASSATVGTEAFF
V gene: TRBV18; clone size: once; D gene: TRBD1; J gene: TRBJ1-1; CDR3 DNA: TGTGCCAGCTCACAGGGGACAGGGGGTCCCGGGGCTGAAGCTTTCTTT; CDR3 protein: CASSQGTGGPGAEAFF
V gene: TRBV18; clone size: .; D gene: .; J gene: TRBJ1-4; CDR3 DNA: TGTGCCAGCTCACTGGAGAAGGGGGGAGTGAAGGAAAAACTGTTTTTT; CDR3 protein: CASSLEKGGVKEKLFF
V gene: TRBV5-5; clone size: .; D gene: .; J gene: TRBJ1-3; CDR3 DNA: TGTGCCAGCAGCTTCATAACAGGGTTAAGTGGAAACACCATATATTTT; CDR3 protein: CASSFITGLSGNTIYF
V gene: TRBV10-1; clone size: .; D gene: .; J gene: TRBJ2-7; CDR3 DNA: TGCGCCAGCAGCGGAGACAGGTTCTACGAGCAGTACTTC; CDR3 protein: CASSGDRFYEQYF
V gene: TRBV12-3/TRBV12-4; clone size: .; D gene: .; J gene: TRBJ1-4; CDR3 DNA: TGTGCCAGCAGTGATTATAATGAAAAACTGTTTTTT; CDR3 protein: CASSDYNEKLFF
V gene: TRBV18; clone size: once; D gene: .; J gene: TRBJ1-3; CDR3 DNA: TGTGCCAGCTCACCTATCGAAGGGACGAACGGAAACACCATATATTTT; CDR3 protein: CASSPIEGTNGNTIYF
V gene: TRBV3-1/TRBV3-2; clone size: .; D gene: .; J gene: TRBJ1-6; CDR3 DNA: TGTGCCAGCAGCCAAGCCGGTAATTCACCCCTCCACTTT; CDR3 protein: CASSQAGNSPLHF
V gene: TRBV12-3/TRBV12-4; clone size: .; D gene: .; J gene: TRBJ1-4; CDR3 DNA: TGTGCCAGCAAACAAACCGGGGAAAAACTGTTTTTT; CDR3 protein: CASKQTGEKLFF
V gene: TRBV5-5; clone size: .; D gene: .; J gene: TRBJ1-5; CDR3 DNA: TGTGCCAGCAGCTTGATCCCCAATCAGCCCCAGCATTTT; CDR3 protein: CASSLIPNQPQHF
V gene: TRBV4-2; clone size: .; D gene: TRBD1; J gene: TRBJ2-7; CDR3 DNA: TGTGCCAGCAGCCAAGAACCGGGACAGGAAAACTACGAGCAGTACTTC; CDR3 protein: CASSQEPGQENYEQYF
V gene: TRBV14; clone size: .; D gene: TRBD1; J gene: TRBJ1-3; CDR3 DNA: TGTGCCAGCAGCCGCATGGGACAGGGTGTAGTCTCTGGAAACACCATATATTTT; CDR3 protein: CASSRMGQGVVSGNTIYF
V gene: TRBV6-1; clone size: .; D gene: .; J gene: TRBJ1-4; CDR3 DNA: TGTGCCAGCAGTGAAACGGGACGGCGACGGGGGCAACTGTTTTTT; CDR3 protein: CASSETGRRRGQLFF
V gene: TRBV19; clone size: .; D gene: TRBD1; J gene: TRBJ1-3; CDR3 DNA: TGTGCCAGTAGTCCTCGACAGGGCCCCTCTGGAAACACCATATATTTT; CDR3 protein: CASSPRQGPSGNTIYF
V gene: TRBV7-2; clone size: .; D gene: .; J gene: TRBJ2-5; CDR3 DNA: TGTGCCAGCAGCTTAAGCGCGCGGGGCCTTCAAGAGACCCAGTACTTC; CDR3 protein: CASSLSARGLQETQYF
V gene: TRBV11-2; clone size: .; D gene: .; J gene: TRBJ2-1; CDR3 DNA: TGTGCCAGCAGCTCCGTAGGGGAGCAGTTCTTC; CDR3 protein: CASSSVGEQFF
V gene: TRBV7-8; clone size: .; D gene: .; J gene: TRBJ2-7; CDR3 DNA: TGTGCCAGCAGCTTTGCAGAACAGGGCGGCTACGAGCAGTACTTC; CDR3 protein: CASSFAEQGGYEQYF
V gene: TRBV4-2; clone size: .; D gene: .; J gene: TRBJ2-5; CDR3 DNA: TGTGCCAGCAGCCAAGGGGGGTTCGGGGCTGAGGAGACCCAGTACTTC; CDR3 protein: CASSQGGFGAEETQYF
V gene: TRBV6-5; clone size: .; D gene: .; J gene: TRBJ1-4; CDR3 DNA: TGTGCCAGCAGCCCCGACGGCTTTTATAATGAAAAACTGTTTTTT; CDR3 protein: CASSPDGFYNEKLFF
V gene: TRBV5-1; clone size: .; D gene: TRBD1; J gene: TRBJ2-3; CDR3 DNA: TGCGCCAGCCTGCAGGGGGCGGTCACAGATACGCAGTATTTT; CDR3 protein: CASLQGAVTDTQYF
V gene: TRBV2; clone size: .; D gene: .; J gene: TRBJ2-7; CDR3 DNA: TGTGCCAGCACACACGGTGGGGACTGGGGGGAGCAGTACTTC; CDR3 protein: CASTHGGDWGEQYF
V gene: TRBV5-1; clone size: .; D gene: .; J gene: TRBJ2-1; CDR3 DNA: TGCGCCAGCAGCCTAGCAGGGGTTTCAAGGGATGAGCAGTTCTTC; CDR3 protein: CASSLAGVSRDEQFF
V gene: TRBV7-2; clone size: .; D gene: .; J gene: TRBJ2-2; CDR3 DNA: TGTGCCAGCAGCTTACACGCAAACACCGGGGAGCTGTTTTTT; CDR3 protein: CASSLHANTGELFF
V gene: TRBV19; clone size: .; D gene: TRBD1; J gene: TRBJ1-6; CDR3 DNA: TGTGCCAGTAGTCAAGGGACAGTCTACCAGAATTCACCCCTCCACTTT; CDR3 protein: CASSQGTVYQNSPLHF
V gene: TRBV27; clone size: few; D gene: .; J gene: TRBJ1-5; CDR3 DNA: TGTGCCAGCAGTTTATCCTGGAATCAGCCCCAGCATTTT; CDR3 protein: CASSLSWNQPQHF
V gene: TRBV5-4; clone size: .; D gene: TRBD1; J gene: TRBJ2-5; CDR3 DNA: TGTGCCAGCAGCCCGAGACAGGGGGCGGGAGAGACCCAGTACTTC; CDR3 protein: CASSPRQGAGETQYF
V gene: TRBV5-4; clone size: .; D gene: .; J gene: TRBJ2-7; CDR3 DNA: TGTGCCAGCAGCCTACCAACTAACAGGCACCACGAGCAGTACTTC; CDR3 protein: CASSLPTNRHHEQYF
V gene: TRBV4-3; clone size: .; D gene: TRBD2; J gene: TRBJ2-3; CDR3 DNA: TGCGCCAGCAGCCCCGGGACTAGCGGGGGGGCCCCCACAGATACGCAGTATTTT; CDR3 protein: CASSPGTSGGAPTDTQYF
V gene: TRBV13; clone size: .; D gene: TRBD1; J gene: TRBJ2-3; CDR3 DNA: TGTGCCAGCAGCTCCCGAGGGACAGGGGCCGAGGCTAGCACAGATACGCAGTATTTT; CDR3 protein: CASSSRGTGAEASTDTQYF
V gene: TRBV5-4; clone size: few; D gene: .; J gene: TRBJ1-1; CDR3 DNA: TGTGCCAGCAGCGAGGGGGGAACTGAAGCTTTCTTT; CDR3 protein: CASSEGGTEAFF
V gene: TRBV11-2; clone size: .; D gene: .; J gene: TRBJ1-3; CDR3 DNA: TGTGCCAGCAGCTTAGAAGGCATTCCCTCTGGAAACACCATATATTTT; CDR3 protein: CASSLEGIPSGNTIYF